The source of this TCR beta chain is a study of blood T cell repertoires in COVID-19. For the study at large: Whether acute or convalescent, the COVID-19 samples came from the United States, Italy and Spain. Sources were T cells, B-cell-depleted T cells, or PBMCs; the material itself was cDNA or gDNA.

Per the authors' pipeline: Reference gene primer amplification in the assay estimated nucleated cell counts. Libraries were prepared by immunoSEQ multiplex PCR; TCRdb keeps only in-frame clonotypes and omits some of them. From that table come the V and J calls and clone size; the DNA was used to work out D and trimming. The sample lists 65,000 to 90,000 clones, roughly 85% occurring once. This clone was detected once. From germline, CDR1 is SGDLS and CDR2 YYNGEE. The CDR3 extends over 14 amino acids. J lost 13 bases, V lost 3 bases, and 8 bases had no gene match. Sequencing input: peripheral blood. V is TRBV9 and J is TRBJ2-1, with 12 nucleotides matching TRBD2. The receptor was isolated from a human donor in a cohort sampled during active COVID-19. CDR3 in amino acids: CASSGSSGRASQFF. Here the CDR3 DNA reads TGTGCCAGCAGCGGGTCTAGCGGGAGGGCCAGTCAGTTCTTC.